These T cell receptor beta chains were read from a single sample in a study of cytomegalovirus exposure and HLA in healthy donors. The table came from immunoSEQ multiplex PCR; TCRdb's copy has only in-frame clones and leaves some out. Altogether around 140,000 clones are present, approximately 82% being singletons, with the ten largest covering 1.2% to 1.5%. Sequencing used PBMCs. The origin of the receptors is a man under 40 in good health and CMV-seropositive. CDR3s include the opening cysteine and the closing phenylalanine or tryptophan. The order of the fields is J gene, V gene, CDR3 length, clone size, D gene, CDR3 DNA, CDR3 protein. D genes are given only for firm matches. Clone size is not always given. Where it is, it says once, few, many or a class for expanded clones.

J: TRBJ1-1; V: TRBV30; length: 11; size: .; D: .; DNA: TGTGCCTGGAGTGGCGTCTTGGAGGCTTTCTTT; CDR3: CAWSGVLEAFF
J: TRBJ2-7; V: TRBV11-1; length: 10; size: .; D: .; DNA: TGTGCCAGCAGGGGAGACGAGCAGTACTTC; CDR3: CASRGDEQYF
J: TRBJ2-3; V: TRBV19; length: 16; size: .; D: .; DNA: TGTGCCAGTAGCAGGGGCACGGGGTTTGGACCAGATACGCAGTATTTT; CDR3: CASSRGTGFGPDTQYF
J: TRBJ2-7; V: TRBV11-3; length: 14; size: .; D: TRBD1; DNA: TGTGCCAGCAGACCCGGGACAGGGAGGAACGAGCAGTACTTC; CDR3: CASRPGTGRNEQYF
J: TRBJ2-7; V: TRBV28; length: 15; size: .; D: .; DNA: TGTGCCAGCAGCCCCGGAAAGGCGACTCCCTACGAGCAGTACTTC; CDR3: CASSPGKATPYEQYF
J: TRBJ2-7; V: TRBV5-4; length: 16; size: .; D: TRBD2; DNA: TGTGCCAGCAGCTCACGGGGGGGAGGAGGGCTGTACGAGCAGTACTTC; CDR3: CASSSRGGGGLYEQYF
J: TRBJ2-7; V: TRBV7-2; length: 15; size: .; D: TRBD2; DNA: TGTGCCAGCAGCCCTTCCACCGGGAGGGCCGCCGAGCAGTACTTC; CDR3: CASSPSTGRAAEQYF
J: TRBJ1-1; V: TRBV6-1; length: 15; size: .; D: TRBD1; DNA: TGTGCCAGCGGTCGGACAGGGACGGGGGACACTGAAGCTTTCTTT; CDR3: CASGRTGTGDTEAFF
J: TRBJ1-2; V: TRBV30; length: 14; size: .; D: TRBD1; DNA: TGTGCCTGGAGACAGGACAGGGGAGGCTATGGCTACACCTTC; CDR3: CAWRQDRGGYGYTF
J: TRBJ2-4; V: TRBV11-2; length: 12; size: once; D: .; DNA: TGTGCCAGCAGCCCGACTGCAAACATTCAGTACTTC; CDR3: CASSPTANIQYF